The rows below give T cell receptor beta chains drawn from one sample of a study of cytomegalovirus exposure and HLA in healthy donors. Here immunoSEQ multiplex PCR was the method, and the copy in TCRdb shows in-frame clones only, minus some. The sample includes about 77,000 clones, 60% to 85% of them seen just once. The sample comprised PBMCs. The origin of the receptors is a middle-aged man in good health and CMV-seronegative. Both conserved end residues are part of each CDR3. The D gene is left open where the match is weak. Only some rows state a clone size, as once, few, many or a class for expanded clones.

D gene	J gene	V gene	clone size	CDR3 DNA	CDR3 protein
.	TRBJ2-1	TRBV5-4	.	TGTGCCAGCAGCTTGGCTAACTACAATGAGCAGTTCTTC	CASSLANYNEQFF
TRBD1	TRBJ1-5	TRBV19	.	TGTGCCAGTAGTAATGGGGGACAGGGTTTTTCTCAGCCCCAGCATTTT	CASSNGGQGFSQPQHF
TRBD1	TRBJ2-1	TRBV5-1	.	TGCGCCAGCAGCAATCCGGGACAGGGGCATTATGAGCAGTTCTTC	CASSNPGQGHYEQFF
.	TRBJ1-5	TRBV7-8	.	TGTGCCAGCAGCTTAGTCGCAGGGATAGGCAATCAGCCCCAGCATTTT	CASSLVAGIGNQPQHF
TRBD1	TRBJ1-5	TRBV15	.	TGTGCCACCAGCAGAGTGGGACAGGGTTTATACCAGCCCCAGCATTTT	CATSRVGQGLYQPQHF
TRBD1	TRBJ1-1	TRBV2	.	TGTGCCAGCAGCCGGGACAGGGGTACTGAAGCTTTCTTT	CASSRDRGTEAFF
TRBD1	TRBJ2-1	TRBV28	few	TGTGCCAGCAGGTGGGGACAGGGGTCTTACAATGAGCAGTTCTTC	CASRWGQGSYNEQFF
TRBD2	TRBJ2-1	TRBV4-2	.	TGTGCCAGCAGCCAAGCGGAAGCGGGGTCCTACAATGAGCAGTTCTTC	CASSQAEAGSYNEQFF
.	TRBJ2-5	TRBV27	.	TGTGCCAGCAGTTTATTAGGACCCGGGGGCCAAGAGACCCAGTACTTC	CASSLLGPGGQETQYF
.	TRBJ2-1	TRBV29-1	once	TGCAGCGGGGGCAACAGGGAAAATGAGCAGTTCTTC	CSGGNRENEQFF
TRBD2	TRBJ2-4	TRBV7-2	.	TGTGCCAGCAGCGTAGCGGGAGGAGCCAAAAACAGTCAGTACTTC	CASSVAGGAKNSQYF
.	TRBJ1-1	TRBV2	.	TGTGCCAGCACCATTGGACACCTGAACACTGAAGCTTTCTTT	CASTIGHLNTEAFF
.	TRBJ1-5	TRBV19	once	TGTGCCAGTAGCAACCGGGAAAATCAGCCCCAGCATTTT	CASSNRENQPQHF
TRBD2	TRBJ2-5	TRBV7-8	once	TGTGCCAGCAGCTCCAGCGGGATAAGGTCAGAGACCCAGTACTTC	CASSSSGIRSETQYF
TRBD2	TRBJ2-3	TRBV5-1	.	TGCGCCAGCAGCTTGGCTAGCGGGAAAGATACGCAGTATTTT	CASSLASGKDTQYF
.	TRBJ2-1	TRBV7-9	.	TGTTCCAGCAGCTTCCGGGGTGTCGCACTAGCTAAAAATGAGCAGTTCTTC	CSSSFRGVALAKNEQFF
TRBD1	TRBJ2-2	TRBV18	.	TGTGCCAGCTCACCACAACAGGGGACGAACACCGGGGAGCTGTTTTTT	CASSPQQGTNTGELFF
.	TRBJ2-1	TRBV6-5	.	TGTGCCAGCAGACCCCTCGCGCGGCACTCCTTGGAGCAGTTCTTC	CASRPLARHSLEQFF
.	TRBJ1-4	TRBV27	.	TGTGCCAGCAGTTTATCGTACCGGGTTGAAAAACTGTTTTTT	CASSLSYRVEKLFF
TRBD1	TRBJ1-1	TRBV2	few	TGTGCCAGCATTCGACAGGGGAGGAACACTGAAGCTTTCTTT	CASIRQGRNTEAFF
TRBD1	TRBJ1-1	TRBV29-1	.	TGCAGCGTTGAACCTACAGGGGTTGGAGCTTTCTTT	CSVEPTGVGAFF
.	TRBJ2-1	TRBV7-9	.	TGTGCCAGCAGCTCAAACGAGGGAGGCAATGAGCAGTTCTTC	CASSSNEGGNEQFF
TRBD2	TRBJ2-1	TRBV30	.	TGTGCCTGGAGTTCTAGCGGCTATTTGAATGAGCAGTTCTTC	CAWSSSGYLNEQFF
TRBD1	TRBJ1-5	TRBV7-6	.	TGTGCCAGCAGCGCGAACAGGGGCCAGCCCCAGCATTTT	CASSANRGQPQHF
.	TRBJ1-2	TRBV10-3	.	TGTGCCATCAGTGGCGGAGGGACTAACTATGGCTACACCTTC	CAISGGGTNYGYTF
TRBD1	TRBJ1-4	TRBV7-7	.	TGTGCTAGCAGCTTAAGACAGGGGTTGAATGAAAAACTGTTTTTT	CASSLRQGLNEKLFF
.	TRBJ1-1	TRBV7-3	few	TGTGCCAGCAGCGAAAAACAGGGTGGGACTGAAGCTTTCTTT	CASSEKQGGTEAFF
.	TRBJ2-2	TRBV7-2	.	TGTGCCAGCAGCTTACAGGGTAACACCGGGGAGCTGTTTTTT	CASSLQGNTGELFF
TRBD2	TRBJ2-7	TRBV19	.	TGTGCCAGTAGTACGACCGGGACTAGCGGGAGGTACGAGCAGTACTTC	CASSTTGTSGRYEQYF